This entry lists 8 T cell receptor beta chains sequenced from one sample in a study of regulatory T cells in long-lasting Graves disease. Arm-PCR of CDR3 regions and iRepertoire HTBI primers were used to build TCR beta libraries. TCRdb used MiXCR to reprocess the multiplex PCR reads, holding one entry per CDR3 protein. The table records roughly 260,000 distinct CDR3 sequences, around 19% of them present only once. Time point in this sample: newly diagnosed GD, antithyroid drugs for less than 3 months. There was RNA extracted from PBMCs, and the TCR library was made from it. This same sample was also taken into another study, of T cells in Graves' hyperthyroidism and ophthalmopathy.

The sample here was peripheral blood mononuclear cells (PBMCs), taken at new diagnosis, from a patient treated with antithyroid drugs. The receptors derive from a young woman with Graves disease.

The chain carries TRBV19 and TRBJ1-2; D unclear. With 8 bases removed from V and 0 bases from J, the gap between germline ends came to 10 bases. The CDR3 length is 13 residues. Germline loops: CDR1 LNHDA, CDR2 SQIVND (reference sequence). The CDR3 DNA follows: TGTGCCAGTCGCCACCGAGCTAACTATGGCTACACCTTC. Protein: CASRHRANYGYTF.

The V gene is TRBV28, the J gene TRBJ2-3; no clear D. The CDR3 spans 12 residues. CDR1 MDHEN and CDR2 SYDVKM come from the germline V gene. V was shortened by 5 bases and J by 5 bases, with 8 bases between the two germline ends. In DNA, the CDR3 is TGTGCCAGCAGTACGAGGAGAGATACGCAGTATTTT. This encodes CASSTRRDTQYF.

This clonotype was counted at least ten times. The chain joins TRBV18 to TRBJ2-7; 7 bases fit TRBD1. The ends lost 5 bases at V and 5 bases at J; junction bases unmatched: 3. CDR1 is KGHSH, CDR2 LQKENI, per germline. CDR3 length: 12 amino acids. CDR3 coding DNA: TGTGCCAGCTCAACACAGGGGAACGAGCAGTACTTC. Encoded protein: CASSTQGNEQYF.

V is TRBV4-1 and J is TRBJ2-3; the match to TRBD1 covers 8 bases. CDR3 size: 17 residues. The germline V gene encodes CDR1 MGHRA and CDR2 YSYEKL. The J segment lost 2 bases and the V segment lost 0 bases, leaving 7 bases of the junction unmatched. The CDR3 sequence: CASSQDGYRGYTDTQYF. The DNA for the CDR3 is TGCGCCAGCAGCCAAGACGGGTACAGGGGGTACACAGATACGCAGTATTTT.

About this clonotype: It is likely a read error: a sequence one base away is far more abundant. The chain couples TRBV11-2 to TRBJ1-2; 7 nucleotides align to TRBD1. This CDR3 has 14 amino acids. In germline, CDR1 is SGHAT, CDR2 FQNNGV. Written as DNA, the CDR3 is TGTGCCAGCAGCGCCGGACAGGCTAACTATGGCCACACCTTC. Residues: CASSAGQANYGHTF.

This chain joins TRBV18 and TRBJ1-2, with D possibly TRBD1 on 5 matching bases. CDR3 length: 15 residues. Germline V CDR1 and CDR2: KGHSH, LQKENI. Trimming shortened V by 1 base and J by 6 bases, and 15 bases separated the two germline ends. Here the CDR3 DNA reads TGTGCCAGCTCACCACGAGGAGCAGGGCAGGATGGCTACACCTTC. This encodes CASSPRGAGQDGYTF.

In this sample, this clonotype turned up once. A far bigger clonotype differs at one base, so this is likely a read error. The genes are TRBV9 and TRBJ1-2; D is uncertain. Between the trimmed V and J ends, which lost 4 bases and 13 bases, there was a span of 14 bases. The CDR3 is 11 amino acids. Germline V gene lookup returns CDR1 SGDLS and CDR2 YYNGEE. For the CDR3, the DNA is TGTGCCAGCAGCTTATTTCCGGAATGCACCTTC. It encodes CASSLFPECTF.

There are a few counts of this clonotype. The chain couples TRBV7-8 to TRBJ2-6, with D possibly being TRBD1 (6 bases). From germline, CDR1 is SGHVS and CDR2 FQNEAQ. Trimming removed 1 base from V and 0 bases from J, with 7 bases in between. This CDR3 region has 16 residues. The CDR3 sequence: CASSLGGPSGANVLTF. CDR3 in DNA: TGTGCCAGCAGCTTAGGGGGGCCCTCTGGGGCCAACGTCCTGACTTTC. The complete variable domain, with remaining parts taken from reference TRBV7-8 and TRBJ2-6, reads GAGVSQSPRYKVAKRGQDVALRCDPISGHVSLFWYQQALGQGPEFLTYFQNEAQLDKSGLPSDRFFAERPEGSVSTLKIQRTQQEDSAVYLCASSLGGPSGANVLTFGAGSRLTVL.